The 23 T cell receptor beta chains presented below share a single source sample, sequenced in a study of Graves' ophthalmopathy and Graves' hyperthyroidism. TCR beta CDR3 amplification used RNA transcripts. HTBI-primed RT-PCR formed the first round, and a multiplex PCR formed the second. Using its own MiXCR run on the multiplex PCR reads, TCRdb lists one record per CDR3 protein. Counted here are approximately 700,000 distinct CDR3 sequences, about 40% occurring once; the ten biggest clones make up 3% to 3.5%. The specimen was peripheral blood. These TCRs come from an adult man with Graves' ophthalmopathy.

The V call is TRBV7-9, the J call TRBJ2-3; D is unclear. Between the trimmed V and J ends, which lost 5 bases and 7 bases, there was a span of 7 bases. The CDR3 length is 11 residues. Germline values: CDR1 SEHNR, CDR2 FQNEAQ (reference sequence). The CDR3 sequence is CASSPLYTQYF. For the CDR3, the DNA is TGTGCCAGCAGCCCCCTGTATACGCAGTATTTT.

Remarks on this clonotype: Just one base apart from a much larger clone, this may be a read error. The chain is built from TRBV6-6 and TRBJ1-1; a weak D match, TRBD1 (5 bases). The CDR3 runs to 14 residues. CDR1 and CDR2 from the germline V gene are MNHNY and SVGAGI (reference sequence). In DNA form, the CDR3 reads TGTGCCAGCAGTGGATCGGGACCGAACACTGAAGCTTCCTTT. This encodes CASSGSGPNTEASF.

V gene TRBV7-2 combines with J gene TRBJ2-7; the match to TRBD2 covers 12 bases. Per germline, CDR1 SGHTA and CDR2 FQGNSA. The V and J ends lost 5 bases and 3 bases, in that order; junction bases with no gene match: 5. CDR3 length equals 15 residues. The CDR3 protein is CASSVLAGGLYEQYF. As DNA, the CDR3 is TGTGCCAGCAGCGTACTAGCGGGGGGTCTCTACGAGCAGTACTTC.

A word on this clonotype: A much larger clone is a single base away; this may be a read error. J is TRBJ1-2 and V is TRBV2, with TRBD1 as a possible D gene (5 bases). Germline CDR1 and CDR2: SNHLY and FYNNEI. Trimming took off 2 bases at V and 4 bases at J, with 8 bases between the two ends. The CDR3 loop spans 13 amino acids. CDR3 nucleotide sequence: TGTGCCAGCAGTGAACGGGGGGTCTATGGCTACACCTTC. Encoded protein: CASSERGVYGYTF.

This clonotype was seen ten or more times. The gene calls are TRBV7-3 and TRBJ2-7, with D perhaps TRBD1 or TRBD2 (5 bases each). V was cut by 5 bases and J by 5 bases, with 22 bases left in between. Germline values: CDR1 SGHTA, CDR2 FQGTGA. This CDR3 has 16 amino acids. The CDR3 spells CASSLSPGAGLHEQYF. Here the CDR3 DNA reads TGTGCCAGCAGCCTTTCCCCCGGGGCAGGCCTCCACGAGCAGTACTTC.

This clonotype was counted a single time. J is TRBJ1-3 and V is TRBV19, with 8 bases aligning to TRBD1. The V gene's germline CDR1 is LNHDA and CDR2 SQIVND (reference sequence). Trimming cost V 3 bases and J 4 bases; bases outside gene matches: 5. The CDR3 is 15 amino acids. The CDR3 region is CASSIRDRFGNTIYF. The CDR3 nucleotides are TGTGCCAGTAGTATCCGGGACAGGTTCGGAAACACCATATATTTT. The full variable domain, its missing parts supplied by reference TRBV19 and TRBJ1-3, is DGGITQSPKYLFRKEGQNVTLSCEQNLNHDAMYWYRQDPGQGLRLIYYSQIVNDFQKGDIAEGYSVSREKKESFPLTVTSAQKNPTAFYLCASSIRDRFGNTIYFGEGSWLTVV.

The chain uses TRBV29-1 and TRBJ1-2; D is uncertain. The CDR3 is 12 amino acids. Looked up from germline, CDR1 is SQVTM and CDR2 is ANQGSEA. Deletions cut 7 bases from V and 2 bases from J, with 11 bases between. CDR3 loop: CSATGLNYGYTF. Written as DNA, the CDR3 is TGCAGCGCGACCGGACTGAACTATGGCTACACCTTC.

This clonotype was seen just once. CDR3 sequence (DNA): TGTGCCAGCAGCAAAAACAGGGATGTTTCGCCCCAGCATTTT. This encodes CASSKNRDVSPQHF. The rearrangement links TRBV2 to TRBJ1-5, with TRBD1 as a possible D gene (6 bases). Trimming left V 6 bases short and J 9 bases short, with 18 bases between. CDR3 size: 14 residues. Germline CDR1 and CDR2: SNHLY and FYNNEI. The variable domain in full, with the rest retrieved from reference TRBV2 and TRBJ1-5, is EPEVTQTPSHQVTQMGQEVILRCVPISNHLYFYWYRQILGQKVEFLVSFYNNEISEKSEIFDDQFSVERPDGSNFTLKIRSTKLEDSAMYFCASSKNRDVSPQHFGDGTRLSIL.

DNA of the CDR3: TGTGCCAGCAGTTTAGCCCCGGGACGGGGGGCGGGTGGCTACACCTTC. This encodes CASSLAPGRGAGGYTF. The chain uses TRBV25-1 and TRBJ1-2, with D maybe TRBD1 (6 bases). Trimming shortened V by 5 bases and J by 7 bases, and 23 bases separated the two germline ends. The V gene's germline CDR1 is MGHDK and CDR2 SYGVNS. The CDR3 extends over 16 amino acids.

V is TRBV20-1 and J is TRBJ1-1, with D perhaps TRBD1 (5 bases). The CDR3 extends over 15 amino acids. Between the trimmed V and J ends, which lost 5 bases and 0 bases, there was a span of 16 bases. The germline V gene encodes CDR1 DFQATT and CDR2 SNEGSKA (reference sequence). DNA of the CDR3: TGCAGTGCTCCTAGCGGGGGGGTTATGAACACTGAAGCTTTCTTT. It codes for CSAPSGGVMNTEAFF.

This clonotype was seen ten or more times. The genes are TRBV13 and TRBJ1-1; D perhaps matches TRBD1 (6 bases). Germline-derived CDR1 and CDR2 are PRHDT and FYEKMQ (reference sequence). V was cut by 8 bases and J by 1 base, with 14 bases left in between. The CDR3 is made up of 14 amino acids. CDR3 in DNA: TGTGCCAGCGAAGAGGGGGACAAGAACACTGAAGCTTTCTTT. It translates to CASEEGDKNTEAFF.

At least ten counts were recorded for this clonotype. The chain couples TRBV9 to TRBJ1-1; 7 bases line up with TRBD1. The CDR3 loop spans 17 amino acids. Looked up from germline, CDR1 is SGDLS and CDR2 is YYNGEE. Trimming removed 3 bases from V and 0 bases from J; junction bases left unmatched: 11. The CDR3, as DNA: TGTGCCAGCAGCGAGGGGGCCCGGGAGCAGATGAACACTGAAGCTTTCTTT. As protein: CASSEGAREQMNTEAFF.

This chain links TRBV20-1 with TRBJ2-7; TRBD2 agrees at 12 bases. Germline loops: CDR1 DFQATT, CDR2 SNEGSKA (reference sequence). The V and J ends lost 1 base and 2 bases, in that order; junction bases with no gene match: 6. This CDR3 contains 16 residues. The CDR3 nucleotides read TGCAGTGCTAGAGCTAGCGGGAGGGCTCTAGCCTACGAGCAGTACTTC. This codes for CSARASGRALAYEQYF.

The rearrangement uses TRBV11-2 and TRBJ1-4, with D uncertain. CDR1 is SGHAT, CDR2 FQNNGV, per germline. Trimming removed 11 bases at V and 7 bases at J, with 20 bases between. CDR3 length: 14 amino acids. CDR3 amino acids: CAWSRGNRGEKLFF. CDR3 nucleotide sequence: TGTGCCTGGAGCCGGGGAAACAGAGGTGAAAAACTGTTTTTT.

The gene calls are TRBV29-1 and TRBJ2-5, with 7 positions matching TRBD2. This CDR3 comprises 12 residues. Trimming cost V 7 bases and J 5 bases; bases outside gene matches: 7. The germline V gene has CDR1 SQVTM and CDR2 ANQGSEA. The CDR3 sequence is CSAQLARETQYF. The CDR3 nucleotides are TGCAGCGCTCAACTAGCGAGGGAGACCCAGTACTTC.

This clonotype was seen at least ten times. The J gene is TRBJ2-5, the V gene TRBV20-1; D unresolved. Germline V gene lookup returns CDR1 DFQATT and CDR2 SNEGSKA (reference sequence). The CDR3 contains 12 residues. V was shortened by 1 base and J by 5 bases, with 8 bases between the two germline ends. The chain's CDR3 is CSARVQGETQYF. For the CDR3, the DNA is TGCAGTGCTAGAGTACAAGGGGAGACCCAGTACTTC.

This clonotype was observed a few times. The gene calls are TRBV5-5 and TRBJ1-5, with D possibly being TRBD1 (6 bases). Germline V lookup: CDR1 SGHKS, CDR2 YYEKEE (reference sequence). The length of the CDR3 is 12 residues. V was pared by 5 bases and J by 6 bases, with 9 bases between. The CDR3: CASSWGLQPQHF. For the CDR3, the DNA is TGTGCCAGCAGTTGGGGGCTTCAGCCCCAGCATTTT.

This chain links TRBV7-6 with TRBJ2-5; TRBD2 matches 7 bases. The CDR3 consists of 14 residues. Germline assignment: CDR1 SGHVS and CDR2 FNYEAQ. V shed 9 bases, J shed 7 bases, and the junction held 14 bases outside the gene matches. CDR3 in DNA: TGTGCCAGTAGGACGTTGGGCAGGGAGGGGACCCAGTACTTC. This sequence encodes CASRTLGREGTQYF.

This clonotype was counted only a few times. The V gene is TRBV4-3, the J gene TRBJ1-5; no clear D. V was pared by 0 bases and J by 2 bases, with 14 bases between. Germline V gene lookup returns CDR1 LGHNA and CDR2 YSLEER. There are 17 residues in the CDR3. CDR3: CASSQDPQIGGNQPQHF. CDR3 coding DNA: TGCGCCAGCAGCCAAGATCCACAAATTGGCGGCAATCAGCCCCAGCATTTT.

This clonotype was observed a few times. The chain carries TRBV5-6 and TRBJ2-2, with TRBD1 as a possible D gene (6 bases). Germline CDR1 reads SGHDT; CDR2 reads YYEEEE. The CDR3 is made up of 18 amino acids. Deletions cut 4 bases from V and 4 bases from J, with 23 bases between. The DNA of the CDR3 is TGTGCCAGCAGCCCCGCCGGGACATCCCACGAGAGCACCGGGGAGCTGTTTTTT. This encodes CASSPAGTSHESTGELFF.

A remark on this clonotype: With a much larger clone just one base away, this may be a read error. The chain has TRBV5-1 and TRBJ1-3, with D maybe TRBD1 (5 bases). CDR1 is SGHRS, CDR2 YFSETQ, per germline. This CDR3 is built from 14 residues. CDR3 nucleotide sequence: TGCGTCAGCAGTACAGGCCGAGTTGGAAACACCATATATTTT. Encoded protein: CVSSTGRVGNTIYF.

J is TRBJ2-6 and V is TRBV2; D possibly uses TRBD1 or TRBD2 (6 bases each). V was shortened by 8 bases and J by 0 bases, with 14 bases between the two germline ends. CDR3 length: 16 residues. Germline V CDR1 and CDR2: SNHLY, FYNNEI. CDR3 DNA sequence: TGTGCCAGCCGGGGGCCGGGAGACTCTGGGGCCAACGTCCTGACTTTC. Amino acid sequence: CASRGPGDSGANVLTF. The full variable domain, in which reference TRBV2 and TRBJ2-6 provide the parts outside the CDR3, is EPEVTQTPSHQVTQMGQEVILRCVPISNHLYFYWYRQILGQKVEFLVSFYNNEISEKSEIFDDQFSVERPDGSNFTLKIRSTKLEDSAMYFCASRGPGDSGANVLTFGAGSRLTVL.

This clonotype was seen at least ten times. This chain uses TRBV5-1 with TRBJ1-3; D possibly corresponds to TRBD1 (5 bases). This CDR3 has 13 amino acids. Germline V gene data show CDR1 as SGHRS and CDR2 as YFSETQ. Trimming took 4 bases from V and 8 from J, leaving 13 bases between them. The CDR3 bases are TGCGCCAGCAGCACTGGGGGAGGGGACACCATATATTTT. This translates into CASSTGGGDTIYF.